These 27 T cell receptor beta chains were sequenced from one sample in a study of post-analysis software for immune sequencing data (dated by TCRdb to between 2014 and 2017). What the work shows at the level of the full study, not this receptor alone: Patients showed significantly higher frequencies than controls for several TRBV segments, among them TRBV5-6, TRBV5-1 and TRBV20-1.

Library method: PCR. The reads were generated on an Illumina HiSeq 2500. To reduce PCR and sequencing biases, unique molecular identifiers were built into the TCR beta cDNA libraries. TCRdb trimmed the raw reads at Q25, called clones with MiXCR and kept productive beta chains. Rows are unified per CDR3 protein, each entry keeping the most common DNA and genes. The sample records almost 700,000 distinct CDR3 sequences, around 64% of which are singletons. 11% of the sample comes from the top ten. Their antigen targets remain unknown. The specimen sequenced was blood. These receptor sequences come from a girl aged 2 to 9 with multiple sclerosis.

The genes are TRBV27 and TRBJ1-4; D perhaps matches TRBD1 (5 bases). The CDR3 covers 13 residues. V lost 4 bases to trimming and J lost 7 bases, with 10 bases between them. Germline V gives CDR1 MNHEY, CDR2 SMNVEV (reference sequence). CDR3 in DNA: TGTGCCAGCAGTTCCGGGGGGGTTGAAAAACTGTTTTTT. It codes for CASSSGGVEKLFF. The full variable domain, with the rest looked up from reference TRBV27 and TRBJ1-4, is EAQVTQNPRYLITVTGKKLTVTCSQNMNHEYMSWYRQDPGLGLRQIYYSMNVEVTDKGDVPEGYKVSRKEKRNFPLILESPSPNQTSLYFCASSSGGVEKLFFGSGTQLSVL.

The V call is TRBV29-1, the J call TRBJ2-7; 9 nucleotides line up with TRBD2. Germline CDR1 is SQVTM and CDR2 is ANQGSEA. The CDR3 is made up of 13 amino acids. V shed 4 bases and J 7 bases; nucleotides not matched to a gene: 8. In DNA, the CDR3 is TGCAGCGTTGTAGCGGGAGAGCGAGGAGAGCAGTACTTC. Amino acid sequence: CSVVAGERGEQYF.

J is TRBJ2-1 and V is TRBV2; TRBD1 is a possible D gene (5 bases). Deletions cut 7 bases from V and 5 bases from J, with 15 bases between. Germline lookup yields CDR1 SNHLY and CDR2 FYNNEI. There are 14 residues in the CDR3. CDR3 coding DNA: TGTGCCAGCATCCGATCCAGGGATCACAATGAGCAGTTCTTC. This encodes CASIRSRDHNEQFF. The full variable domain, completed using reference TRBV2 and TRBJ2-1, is EPEVTQTPSHQVTQMGQEVILRCVPISNHLYFYWYRQILGQKVEFLVSFYNNEISEKSEIFDDQFSVERPDGSNFTLKIRSTKLEDSAMYFCASIRSRDHNEQFFGPGTRLTVL.

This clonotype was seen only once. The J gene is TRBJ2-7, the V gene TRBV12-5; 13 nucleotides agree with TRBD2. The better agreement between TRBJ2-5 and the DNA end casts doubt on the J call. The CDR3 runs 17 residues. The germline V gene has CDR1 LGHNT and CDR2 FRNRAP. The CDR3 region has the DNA TGTGCTAGTGGCACCCGAACTAGCGGGAGGGCCCCAGAGACCCAGTACTTC. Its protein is CASGTRTSGRAPETQYF.

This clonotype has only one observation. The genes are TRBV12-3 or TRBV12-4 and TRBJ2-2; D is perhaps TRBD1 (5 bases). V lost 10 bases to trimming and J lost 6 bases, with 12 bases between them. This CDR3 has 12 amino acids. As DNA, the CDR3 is TGTGCCATCGCCAGGGTTCCCGGGGAGCTGTTTTTT. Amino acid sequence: CAIARVPGELFF.

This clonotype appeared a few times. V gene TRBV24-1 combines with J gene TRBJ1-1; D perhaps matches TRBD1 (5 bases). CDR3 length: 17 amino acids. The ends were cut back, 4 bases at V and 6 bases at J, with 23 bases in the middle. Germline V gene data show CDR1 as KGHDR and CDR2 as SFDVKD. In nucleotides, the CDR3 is TGTGCCACCAGTGACCGCCCGGGACGGGGAAGGTTCGCTGAAGCTTTCTTT. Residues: CATSDRPGRGRFAEAFF.

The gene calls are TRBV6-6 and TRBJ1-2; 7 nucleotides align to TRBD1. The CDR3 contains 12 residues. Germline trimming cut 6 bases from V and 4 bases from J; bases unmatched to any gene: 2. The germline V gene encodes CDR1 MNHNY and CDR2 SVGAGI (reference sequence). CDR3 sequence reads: CASRRQGYGYTF. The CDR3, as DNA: TGTGCCAGCAGACGACAGGGCTATGGCTACACCTTC.

The CDR3 coding sequence is TGTGCCAGCAGTAGGGGACTAGCGTTAACCTACGAGCAGTACTTC. Translation gives CASSRGLALTYEQYF. The rearrangement joins TRBV12-3 or TRBV12-4 to TRBJ2-7; 10 bases map to TRBD2. Trimming removed 5 bases from V and 2 bases from J; junction bases left unmatched: 6. The CDR3 is 15 amino acids.

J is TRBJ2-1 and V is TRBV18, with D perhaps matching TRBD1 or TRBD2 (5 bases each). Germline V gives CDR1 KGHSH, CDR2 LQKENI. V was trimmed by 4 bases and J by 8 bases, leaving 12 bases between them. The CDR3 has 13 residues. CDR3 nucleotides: TGTGCCAGCTCACGAGGGGACCGGGATGAGCAGTTCTTC. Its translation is CASSRGDRDEQFF.

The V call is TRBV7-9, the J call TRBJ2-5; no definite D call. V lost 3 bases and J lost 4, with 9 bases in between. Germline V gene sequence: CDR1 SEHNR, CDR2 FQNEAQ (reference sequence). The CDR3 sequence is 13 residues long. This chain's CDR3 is CASSLMGPETQYF. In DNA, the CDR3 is TGTGCCAGCAGCTTGATGGGTCCAGAGACCCAGTACTTC.

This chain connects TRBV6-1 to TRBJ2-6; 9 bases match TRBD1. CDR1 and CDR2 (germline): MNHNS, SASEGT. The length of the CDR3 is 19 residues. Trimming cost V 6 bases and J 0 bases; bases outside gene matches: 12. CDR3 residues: CASSLSPGQGGSGANVLTF. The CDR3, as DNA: TGTGCCAGCAGCCTGTCCCCGGGACAGGGAGGCTCTGGGGCCAACGTCCTGACTTTC.

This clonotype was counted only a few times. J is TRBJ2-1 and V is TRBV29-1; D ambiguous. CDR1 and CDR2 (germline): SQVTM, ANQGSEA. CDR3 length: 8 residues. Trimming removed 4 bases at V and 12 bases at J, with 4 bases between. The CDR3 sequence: CSVGVQFF. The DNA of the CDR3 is TGCAGCGTTGGAGTGCAGTTCTTC.

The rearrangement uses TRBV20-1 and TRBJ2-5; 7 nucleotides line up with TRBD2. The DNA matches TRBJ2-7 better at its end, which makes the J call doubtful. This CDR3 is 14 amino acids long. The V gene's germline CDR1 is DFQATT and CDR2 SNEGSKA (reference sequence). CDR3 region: CSAPPPGGPYEQYF. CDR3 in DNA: TGCAGTGCTCCACCCCCGGGAGGACCCTACGAGCAGTACTTC.

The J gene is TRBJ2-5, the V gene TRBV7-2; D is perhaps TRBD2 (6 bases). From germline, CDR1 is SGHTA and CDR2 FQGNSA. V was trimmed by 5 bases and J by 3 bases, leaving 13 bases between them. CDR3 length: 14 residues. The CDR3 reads CASSVGLAKETQYF. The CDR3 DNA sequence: TGTGCCAGCAGCGTGGGGCTAGCGAAAGAGACCCAGTACTTC.

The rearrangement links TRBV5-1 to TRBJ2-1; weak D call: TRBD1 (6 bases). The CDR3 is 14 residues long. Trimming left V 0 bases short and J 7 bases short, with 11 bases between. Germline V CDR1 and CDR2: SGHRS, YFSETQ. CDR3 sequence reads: CASSLETGWNEQFF. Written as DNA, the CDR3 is TGCGCCAGCAGCTTGGAAACAGGGTGGAATGAGCAGTTCTTC.

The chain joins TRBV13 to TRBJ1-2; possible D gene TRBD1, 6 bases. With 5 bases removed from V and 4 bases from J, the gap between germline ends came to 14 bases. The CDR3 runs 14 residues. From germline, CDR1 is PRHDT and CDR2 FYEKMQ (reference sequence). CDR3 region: CASSPGGVRYGYTF. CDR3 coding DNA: TGTGCCAGCAGCCCGGGGGGCGTTCGCTATGGCTACACCTTC.

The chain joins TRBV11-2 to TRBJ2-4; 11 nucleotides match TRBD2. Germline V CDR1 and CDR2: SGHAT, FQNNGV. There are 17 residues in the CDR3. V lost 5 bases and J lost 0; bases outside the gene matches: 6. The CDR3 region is CASSKTSGDLAKNIQYF. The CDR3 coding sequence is TGTGCCAGCAGCAAGACTAGCGGGGATCTAGCCAAAAACATTCAGTACTTC.

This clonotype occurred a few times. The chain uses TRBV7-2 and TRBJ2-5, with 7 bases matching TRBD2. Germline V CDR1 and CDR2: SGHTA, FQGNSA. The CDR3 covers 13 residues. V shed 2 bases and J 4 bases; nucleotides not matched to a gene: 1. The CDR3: CASSLLAVETQYF. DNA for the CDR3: TGTGCCAGCAGCTTACTAGCGGTAGAGACCCAGTACTTC.

Here the CDR3 DNA reads TGCAGCGTTGAAGGACGGCCTGATGGCTACACCTTC. Its protein is CSVEGRPDGYTF. The chain is built from TRBV29-1 and TRBJ1-2; D gene uncertain. V gave up 1 base and J gave up 6 bases, with 9 bases separating them. Germline V gene sequence: CDR1 SQVTM, CDR2 ANQGSEA. The length of the CDR3 is 12 residues.

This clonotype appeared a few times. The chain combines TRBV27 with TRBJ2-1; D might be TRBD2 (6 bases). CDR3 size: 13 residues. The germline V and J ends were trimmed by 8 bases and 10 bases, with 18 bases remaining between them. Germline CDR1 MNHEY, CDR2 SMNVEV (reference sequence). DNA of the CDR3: TGTGCCAGCGGACTACCGGGGCCTCGGGAGCAGTTCTTC. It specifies CASGLPGPREQFF.

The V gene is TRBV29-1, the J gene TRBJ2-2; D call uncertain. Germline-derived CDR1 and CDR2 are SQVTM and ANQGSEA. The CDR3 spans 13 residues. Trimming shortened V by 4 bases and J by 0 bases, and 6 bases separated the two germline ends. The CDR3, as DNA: TGCAGCGTTGGTAGGTCGAACACCGGGGAGCTGTTTTTT. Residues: CSVGRSNTGELFF.

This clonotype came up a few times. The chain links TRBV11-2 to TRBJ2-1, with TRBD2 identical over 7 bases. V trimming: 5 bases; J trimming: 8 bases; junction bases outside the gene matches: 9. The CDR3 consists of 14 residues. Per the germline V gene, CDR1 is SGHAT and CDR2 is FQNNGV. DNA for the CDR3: TGTGCCAGCAGCCCGGGACTATCATCTGATGAGCAGTTCTTC. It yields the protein CASSPGLSSDEQFF.

In DNA form, the CDR3 reads TGTGCCAGCAGCCTTCAGCGGGAGGTAAGCGATGAGCAGTTCTTC. It translates to CASSLQREVSDEQFF. The V call is TRBV4-2, the J call TRBJ2-1; 9 bases are shared with TRBD2. This CDR3 comprises 15 residues. J was trimmed by 8 bases and V by 4 bases; bases with no gene match: 9. CDR1 is LGHNA, CDR2 YNFKEQ, per germline.

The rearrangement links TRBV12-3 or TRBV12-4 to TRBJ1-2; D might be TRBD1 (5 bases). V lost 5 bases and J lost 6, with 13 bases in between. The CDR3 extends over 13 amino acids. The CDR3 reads CASSPRGRDGYTF. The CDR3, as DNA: TGTGCCAGCAGTCCTCGGGGGAGAGATGGCTACACCTTC.

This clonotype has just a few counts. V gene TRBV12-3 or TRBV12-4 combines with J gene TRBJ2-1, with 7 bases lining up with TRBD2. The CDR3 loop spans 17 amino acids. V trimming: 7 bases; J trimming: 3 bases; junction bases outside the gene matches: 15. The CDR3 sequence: CASTGAPWSGVYNEQFF. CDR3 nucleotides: TGTGCCAGCACCGGGGCGCCATGGAGCGGGGTCTACAATGAGCAGTTCTTC.

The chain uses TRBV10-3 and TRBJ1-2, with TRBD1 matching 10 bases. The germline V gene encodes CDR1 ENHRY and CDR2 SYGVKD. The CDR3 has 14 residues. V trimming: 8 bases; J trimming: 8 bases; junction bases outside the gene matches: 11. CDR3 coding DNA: TGTGCCATCCGGGGACAGGGGTCTCGGCAGGGCTACACCTTC. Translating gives CAIRGQGSRQGYTF.

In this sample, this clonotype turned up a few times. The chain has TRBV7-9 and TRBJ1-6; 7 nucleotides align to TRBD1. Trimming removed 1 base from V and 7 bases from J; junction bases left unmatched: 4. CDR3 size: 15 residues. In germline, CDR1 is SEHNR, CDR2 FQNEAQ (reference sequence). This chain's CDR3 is CASSLEGQWNSPLHF. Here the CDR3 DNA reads TGTGCCAGCAGCTTAGAGGGACAGTGGAATTCACCCCTCCACTTT. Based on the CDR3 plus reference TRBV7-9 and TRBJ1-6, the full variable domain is DTGVSQNPRHKITKRGQNVTFRCDPISEHNRLYWYRQTLGQGPEFLTYFQNEAQLEKSRLLSDRFSAERPKGSFSTLEIQRTEQGDSAMYLCASSLEGQWNSPLHFGNGTRLTVT.